One and the same sample provided the 3 T cell receptor beta chains below, sequenced in a study of CD8 T cells in Susac syndrome. The RNA input was roughly 0.45 to 1 ug, and it was reverse transcribed with random hexamers. TCRdb reprocessed the immunoSEQ multiplex PCR reads via MiXCR and lists one record per CDR3 protein. The sample gives some 100,000 distinct CDR3 sequences, about 92% of which show up once; 0.085% to 0.095% is in the top ten. Sequenced input: CD4+ T cells from PBMCs. Receptors originate from a human donor with multiple sclerosis.

The chain is built from TRBV19 and TRBJ1-3, with TRBD1 as a possible D gene (5 bases). There are 15 residues in the CDR3. CDR1 is LNHDA, CDR2 SQIVND, per germline (reference sequence). V was cut by 6 bases and J by 4 bases, with 16 bases left in between. CDR3 nucleotides: TGTGCCAGTAGCGACGCCGGGACCCGAGGAAACACCATATATTTT. Amino acids: CASSDAGTRGNTIYF.

In this sample, this clonotype turned up once. V is TRBV20-1 and J is TRBJ2-5; 16 positions agree with TRBD2. The CDR3 extends over 17 amino acids. V shed 8 bases, J shed 4 bases, and the junction held 13 bases outside the gene matches. CDR1 DFQATT and CDR2 SNEGSKA come from the germline V gene (reference sequence). CDR3 coding DNA: TGCAGTCCCCACCCGGGACTAGCGGGGGGGCAGGTAGAGACCCAGTACTTC. Amino acids: CSPHPGLAGGQVETQYF.

The gene calls are TRBV5-4 and TRBJ2-3; 12 positions agree with TRBD2. The V gene end was trimmed by 4 bases and the J gene end by 3 bases; junction bases not matched to a gene: 6. The CDR3 consists of 16 residues. The germline gives CDR1 SGHNT, CDR2 YYREEE (reference sequence). Written as DNA, the CDR3 is TGTGCCAGCAGCCACCTAGCGGGGGGGGCTACAGATACGCAGTATTTT. Its protein product is CASSHLAGGATDTQYF.